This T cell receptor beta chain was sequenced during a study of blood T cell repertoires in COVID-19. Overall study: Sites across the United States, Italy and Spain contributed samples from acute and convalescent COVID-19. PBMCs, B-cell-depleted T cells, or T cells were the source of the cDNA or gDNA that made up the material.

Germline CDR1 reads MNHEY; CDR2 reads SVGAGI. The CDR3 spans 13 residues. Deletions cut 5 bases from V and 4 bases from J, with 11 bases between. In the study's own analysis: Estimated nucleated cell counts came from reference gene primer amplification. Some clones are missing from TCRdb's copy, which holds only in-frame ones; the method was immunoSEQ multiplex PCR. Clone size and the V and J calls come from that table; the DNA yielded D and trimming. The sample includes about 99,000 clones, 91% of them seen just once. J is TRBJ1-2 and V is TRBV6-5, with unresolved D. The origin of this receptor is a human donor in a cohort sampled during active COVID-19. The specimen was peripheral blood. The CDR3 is CASSQRDPYGYTF. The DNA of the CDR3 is TGTGCCAGCAGTCAAAGAGATCCCTATGGCTACACCTTC.